Below, one T cell receptor (beta chain) is given with its context. The antigen remains unidentified. Assay used: immunoSEQ multiplex PCR; TCRdb lists only in-frame clones, some missing. The sample yields about 110,000 clones, more than 85% seen once. The data derive from a study of T cell responses to AZD1222 COVID-19 vaccine. Study-wide context: Pooling was applied to second doses at about 4 or about 12 weeks. Findings and caveats of the study: The reported proportion of spike-specific TCRs targeting unmutated variant regions was nearly half. It should be noted that donors were predominantly white British and more often female, and clonal diversity was possibly underestimated.

CDR1 is LGHNA and CDR2 is YSLEER in the germline V gene. V shed 0 bases and J shed 3 bases, with 11 bases lying between them. The CDR3 totals 16 residues. The specimen was peripheral blood, collected on day 0 of AZD1222 vaccination. The source is an adult in good health. The chain uses TRBV4-3 and TRBJ1-4; D possibly corresponds to TRBD1 (5 bases). For the CDR3, the DNA is TGCGCCAGCAGCCAAGATGGAGGACATTCTAATGAAAAACTGTTTTTT. Translated, it gives CASSQDGGHSNEKLFF.